This TCR beta chain was found in a study of blood T cell repertoires in COVID-19. Study-wide background: COVID-19 samples from acute and convalescent phases originated in the United States, Italy and Spain. The cDNA or gDNA used as material had been derived from T cells, B-cell-depleted T cells, or PBMCs.

This clone was found a few times. TCRdb's copy holds only in-frame clones and misses some; the assay was immunoSEQ multiplex PCR. The sample includes 66,000 or so clones, around 77% of them seen just once. The germline CDR1 and CDR2 sequences are SNHLY and FYNNEI. CDR3 size: 15 residues. V lost 3 bases and J 3 bases, leaving 13 bases between the germline ends. Sequenced: peripheral blood. The source of this sequence is a human donor in a cohort sampled during active COVID-19. The rearrangement links TRBV2 to TRBJ2-3; TRBD1 is a possible D gene (5 bases). This CDR3 is CASSEAPTGTDTQYF. Here the CDR3 DNA reads TGTGCCAGCAGTGAGGCACCCACAGGAACAGATACGCAGTATTTT.